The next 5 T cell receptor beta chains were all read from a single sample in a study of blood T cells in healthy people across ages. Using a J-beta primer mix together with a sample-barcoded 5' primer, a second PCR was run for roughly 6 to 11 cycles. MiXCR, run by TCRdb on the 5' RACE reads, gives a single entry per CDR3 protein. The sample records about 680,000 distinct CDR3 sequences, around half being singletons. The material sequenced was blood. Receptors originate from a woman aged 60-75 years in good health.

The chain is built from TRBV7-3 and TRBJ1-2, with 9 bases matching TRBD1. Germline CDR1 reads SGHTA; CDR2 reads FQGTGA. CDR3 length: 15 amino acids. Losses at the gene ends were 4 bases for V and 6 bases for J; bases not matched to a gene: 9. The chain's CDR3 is CASSSRTGDANGYTF. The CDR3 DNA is TGTGCCAGCAGCTCAAGGACAGGGGACGCGAATGGCTACACCTTC. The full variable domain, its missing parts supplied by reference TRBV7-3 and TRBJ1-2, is GAGVSQTPSNKVTEKGKYVELRCDPISGHTALYWYRQSLGQGPEFLIYFQGTGAADDSGLPNDRFFAVRPEGSVSTLKIQRTERGDSAVYLCASSSRTGDANGYTFGSGTRLTVV.

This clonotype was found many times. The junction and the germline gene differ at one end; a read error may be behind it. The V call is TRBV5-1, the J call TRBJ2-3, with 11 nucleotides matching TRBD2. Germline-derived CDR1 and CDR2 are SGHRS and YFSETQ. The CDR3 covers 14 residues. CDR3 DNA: TGTGCCAGCAGCTTGGGGACTAGCGGAGATACGCAGTATTTT. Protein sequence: CASSLGTSGDTQYF. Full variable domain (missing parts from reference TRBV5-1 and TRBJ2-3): KAGVTQTPRYLIKTRGQQVTLSCSPISGHRSVSWYQQTPGQGLQFLFEYFSETQRNKGNFPGRFSGRQFSNSRSEMNVSTLELGDSALYLCASSLGTSGDTQYFGPGTRLTVL.

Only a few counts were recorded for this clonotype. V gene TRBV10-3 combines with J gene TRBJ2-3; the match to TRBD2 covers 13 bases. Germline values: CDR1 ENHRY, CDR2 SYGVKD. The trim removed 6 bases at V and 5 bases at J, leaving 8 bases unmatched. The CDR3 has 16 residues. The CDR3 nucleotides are TGTGCCATCAGCCAAAGGACTAGCGGGAGTGTAGATACGCAGTATTTT. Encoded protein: CAISQRTSGSVDTQYF.

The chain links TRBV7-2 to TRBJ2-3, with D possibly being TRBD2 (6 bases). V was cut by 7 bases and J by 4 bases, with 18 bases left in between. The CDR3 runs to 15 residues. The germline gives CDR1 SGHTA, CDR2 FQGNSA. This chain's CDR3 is CASTQSAGPPDTQYF. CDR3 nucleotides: TGTGCCAGCACCCAATCGGCGGGGCCCCCAGATACGCAGTATTTT.

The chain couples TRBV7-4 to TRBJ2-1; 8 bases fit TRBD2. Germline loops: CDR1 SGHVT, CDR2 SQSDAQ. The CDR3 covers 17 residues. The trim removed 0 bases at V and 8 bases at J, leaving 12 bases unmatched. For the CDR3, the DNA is TGTGCCAGCAGCTTAGCGCTACTTAGCGGGAATGTCTATGAGCAGTTCTTC. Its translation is CASSLALLSGNVYEQFF. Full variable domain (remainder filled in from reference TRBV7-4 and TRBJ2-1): GAGVSQSPRYKVAKRGRDVALRCDSISGHVTLYWYRQTLGQGSEVLTYSQSDAQRDKSGRPSGRFSAERPERSVSTLKIQRTEQGDSAVYLCASSLALLSGNVYEQFFGPGTRLTVL.